This entry is about one T cell receptor beta chain. The data originate from a study of control samples from healthy donors and cancer patients. Libraries were prepared by immunoSEQ multiplex PCR; TCRdb keeps only in-frame clonotypes and omits some of them. The repertoire has 55,000 to 70,000 clones, 80% to 95% of them found once; the top ten carry approximately 0.95%. This clonotype was sampled from a man aged 25 to 40 with colorectal cancer. The specimen was PBMCs.

The CDR3 spells CAKYRDRVYQPQHF. CDR3 DNA sequence: TGTGCCAAGTACCGGGACAGGGTCTATCAGCCCCAGCATTTT. The chain links TRBV3-1 (or the pseudogene TRBV3-2) to TRBJ1-5; 9 bases line up with TRBD1. This CDR3 is 14 amino acids long. The germline gives CDR1 LGHDT, CDR2 YNNKEL (reference sequence). V trimming: 10 bases; J trimming: 5 bases; junction bases outside the gene matches: 9.